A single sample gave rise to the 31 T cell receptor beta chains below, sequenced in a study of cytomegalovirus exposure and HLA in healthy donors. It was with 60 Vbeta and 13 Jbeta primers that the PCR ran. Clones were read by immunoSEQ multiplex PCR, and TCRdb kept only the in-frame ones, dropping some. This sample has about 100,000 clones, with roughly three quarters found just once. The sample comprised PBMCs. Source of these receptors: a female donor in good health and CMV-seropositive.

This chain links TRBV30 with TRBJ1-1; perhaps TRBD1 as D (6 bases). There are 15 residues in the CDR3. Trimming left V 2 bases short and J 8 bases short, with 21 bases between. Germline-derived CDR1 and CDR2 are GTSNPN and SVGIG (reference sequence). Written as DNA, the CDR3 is TGTGCCTGGAGTCCACTCCGGGACACCATATGCGAAGCTTTCTTT. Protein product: CAWSPLRDTICEAFF. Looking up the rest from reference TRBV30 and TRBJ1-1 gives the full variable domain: SQTIHQWPATLVQPVGSPLSLECTVEGTSNPNLYWYRQAAGRGLQLLFYSVGIGQISSEVPQNLSASRPQDRQFILSSKKLLLSDSGFYLCAWSPLRDTICEAFFGQGTRLTVV.

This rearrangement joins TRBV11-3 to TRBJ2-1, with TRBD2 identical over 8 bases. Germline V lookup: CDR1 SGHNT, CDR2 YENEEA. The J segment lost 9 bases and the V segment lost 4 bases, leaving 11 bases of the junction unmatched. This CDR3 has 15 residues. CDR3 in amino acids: CASSWGGLGSSEQFF. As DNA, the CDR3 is TGTGCCAGCAGCTGGGGGGGACTAGGGTCAAGTGAGCAGTTCTTC.

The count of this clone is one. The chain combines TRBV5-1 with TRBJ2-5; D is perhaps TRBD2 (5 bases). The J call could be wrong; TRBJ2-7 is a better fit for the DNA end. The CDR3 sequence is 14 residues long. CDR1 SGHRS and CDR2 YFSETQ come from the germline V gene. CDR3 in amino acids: CASSFQGSSYEQYF. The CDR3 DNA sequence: TGCGCCAGCAGCTTTCAAGGGAGTTCCTACGAGCAGTACTTC.

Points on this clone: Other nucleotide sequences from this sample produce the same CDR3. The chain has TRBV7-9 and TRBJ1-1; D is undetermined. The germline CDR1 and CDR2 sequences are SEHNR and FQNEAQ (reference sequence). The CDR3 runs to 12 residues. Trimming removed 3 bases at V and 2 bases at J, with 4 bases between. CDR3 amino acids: CASSFKNTEAFF. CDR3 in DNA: TGTGCCAGCAGCTTTAAAAACACTGAAGCTTTCTTT.

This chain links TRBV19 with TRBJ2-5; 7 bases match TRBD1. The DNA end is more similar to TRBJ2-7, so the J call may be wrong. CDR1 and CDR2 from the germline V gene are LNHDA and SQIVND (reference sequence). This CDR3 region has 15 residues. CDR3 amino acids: CASSAPGQRTYEQYF. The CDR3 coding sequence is TGTGCCAGTAGTGCCCCGGGACAGCGTACCTACGAGCAGTACTTC.

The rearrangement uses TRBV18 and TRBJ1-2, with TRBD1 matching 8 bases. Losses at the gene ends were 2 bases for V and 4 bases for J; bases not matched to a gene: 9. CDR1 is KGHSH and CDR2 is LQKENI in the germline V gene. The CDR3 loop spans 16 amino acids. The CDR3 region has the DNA TGTGCCAGCTCACCATACCTAGGACAGGGTGCCTATGGCTACACCTTC. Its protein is CASSPYLGQGAYGYTF.

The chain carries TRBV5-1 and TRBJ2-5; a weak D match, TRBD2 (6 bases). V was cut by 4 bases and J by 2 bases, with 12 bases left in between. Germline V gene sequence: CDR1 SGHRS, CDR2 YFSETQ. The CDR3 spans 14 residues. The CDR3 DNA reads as TGCGCCAGCAGCGTCGGGGGACCTCAAGAGACCCAGTACTTC. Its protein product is CASSVGGPQETQYF.

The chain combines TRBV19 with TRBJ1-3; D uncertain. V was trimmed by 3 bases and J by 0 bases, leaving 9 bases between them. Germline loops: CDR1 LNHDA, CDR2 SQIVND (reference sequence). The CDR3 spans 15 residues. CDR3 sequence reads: CASSIDRHSGNTIYF. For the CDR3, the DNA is TGTGCCAGTAGTATCGATAGACACTCTGGAAACACCATATATTTT.

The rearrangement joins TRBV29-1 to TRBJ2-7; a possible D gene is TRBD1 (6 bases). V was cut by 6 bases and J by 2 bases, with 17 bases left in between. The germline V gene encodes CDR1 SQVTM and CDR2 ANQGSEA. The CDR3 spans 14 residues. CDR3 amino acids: CSVAKQGTPYEQYF. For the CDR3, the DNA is TGCAGCGTAGCCAAACAGGGTACCCCCTACGAGCAGTACTTC.

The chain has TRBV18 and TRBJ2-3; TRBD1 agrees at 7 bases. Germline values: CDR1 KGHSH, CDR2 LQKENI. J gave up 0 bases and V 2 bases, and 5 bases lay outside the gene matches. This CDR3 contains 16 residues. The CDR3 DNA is TGTGCCAGCTCACCATTGACAGGGTCTAGCACAGATACGCAGTATTTT. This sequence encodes CASSPLTGSSTDTQYF.

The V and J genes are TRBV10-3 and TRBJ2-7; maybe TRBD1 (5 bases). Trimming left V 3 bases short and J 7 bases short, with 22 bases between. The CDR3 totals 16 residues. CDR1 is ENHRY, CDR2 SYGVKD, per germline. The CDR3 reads CAISDRTQGVMGEQYF. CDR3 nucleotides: TGTGCCATCAGTGACCGGACCCAGGGTGTTATGGGGGAGCAGTACTTC.

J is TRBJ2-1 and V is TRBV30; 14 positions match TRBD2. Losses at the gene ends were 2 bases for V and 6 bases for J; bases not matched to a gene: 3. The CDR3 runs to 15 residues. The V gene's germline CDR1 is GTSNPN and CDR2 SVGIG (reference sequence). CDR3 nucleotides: TGTGCCTGGAGTTCTGGACTAGCGGGGGGCAATGAGCAGTTCTTC. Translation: CAWSSGLAGGNEQFF.

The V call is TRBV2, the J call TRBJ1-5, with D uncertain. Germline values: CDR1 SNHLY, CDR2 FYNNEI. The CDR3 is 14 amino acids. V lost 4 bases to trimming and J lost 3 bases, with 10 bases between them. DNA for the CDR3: TGTGCCAGCAGTGGCGTCGGTCCCAATCAGCCCCAGCATTTT. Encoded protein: CASSGVGPNQPQHF.

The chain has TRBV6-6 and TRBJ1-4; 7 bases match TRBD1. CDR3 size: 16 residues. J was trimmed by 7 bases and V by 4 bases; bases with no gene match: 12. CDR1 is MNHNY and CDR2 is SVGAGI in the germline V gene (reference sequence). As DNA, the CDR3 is TGTGCCAGCAGTTCCCGTCCGACAGGGTCGGGTGAAAAACTGTTTTTT. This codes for CASSSRPTGSGEKLFF.

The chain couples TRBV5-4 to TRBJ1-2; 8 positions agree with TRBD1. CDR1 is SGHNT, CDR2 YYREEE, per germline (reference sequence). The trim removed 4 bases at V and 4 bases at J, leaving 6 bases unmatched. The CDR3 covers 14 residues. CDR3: CASSVGQGFYGYTF. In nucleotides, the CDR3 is TGTGCCAGCAGCGTCGGACAGGGCTTCTATGGCTACACCTTC.

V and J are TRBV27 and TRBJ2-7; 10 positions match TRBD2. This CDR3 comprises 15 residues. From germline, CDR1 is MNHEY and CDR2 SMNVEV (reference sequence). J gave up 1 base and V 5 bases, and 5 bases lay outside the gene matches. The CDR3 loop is CASSRAGGLSYEQYF. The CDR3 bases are TGTGCCAGCAGTAGAGCGGGAGGGTTATCCTACGAGCAGTACTTC.

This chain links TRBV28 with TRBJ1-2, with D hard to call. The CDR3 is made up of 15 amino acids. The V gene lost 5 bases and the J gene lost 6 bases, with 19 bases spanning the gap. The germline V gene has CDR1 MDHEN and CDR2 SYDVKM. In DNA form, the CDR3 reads TGTGCCAGCAGTCCCCCTTTGCCGAAACGGGATGGCTACACCTTC. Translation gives CASSPPLPKRDGYTF.

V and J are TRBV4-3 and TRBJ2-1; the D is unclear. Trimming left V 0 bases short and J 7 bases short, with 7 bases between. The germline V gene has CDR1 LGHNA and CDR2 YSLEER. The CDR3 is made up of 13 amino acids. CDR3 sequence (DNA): TGCGCCAGCAGCCAAGAAACTCTAAATGAGCAGTTCTTC. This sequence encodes CASSQETLNEQFF.

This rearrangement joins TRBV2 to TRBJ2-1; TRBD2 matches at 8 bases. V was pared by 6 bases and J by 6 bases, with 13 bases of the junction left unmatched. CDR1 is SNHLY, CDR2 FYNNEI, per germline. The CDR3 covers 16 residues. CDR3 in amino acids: CASRDIAGRPCNEQFF. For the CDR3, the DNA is TGTGCCAGCAGGGATATAGCGGGAAGACCCTGCAATGAGCAGTTCTTC.

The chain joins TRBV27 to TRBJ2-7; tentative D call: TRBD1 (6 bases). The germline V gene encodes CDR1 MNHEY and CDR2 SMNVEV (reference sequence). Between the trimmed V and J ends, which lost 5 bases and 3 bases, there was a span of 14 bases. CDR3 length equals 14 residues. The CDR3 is CASSLGDTIYEQYF. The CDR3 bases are TGTGCCAGCAGTCTCGGGGACACCATCTACGAGCAGTACTTC.

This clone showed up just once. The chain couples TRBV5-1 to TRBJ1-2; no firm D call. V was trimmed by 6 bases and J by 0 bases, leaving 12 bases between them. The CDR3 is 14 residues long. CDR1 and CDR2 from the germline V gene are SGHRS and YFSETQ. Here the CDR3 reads CASTLSAANYGYTF. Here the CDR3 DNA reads TGCGCCAGCACACTATCGGCAGCTAACTATGGCTACACCTTC.

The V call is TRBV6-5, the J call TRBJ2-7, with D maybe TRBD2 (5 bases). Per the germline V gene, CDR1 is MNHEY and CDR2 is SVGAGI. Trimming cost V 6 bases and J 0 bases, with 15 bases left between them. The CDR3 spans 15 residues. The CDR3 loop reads CASRPSAVSSYEQYF. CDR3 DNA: TGTGCCAGCAGGCCTTCAGCGGTTAGCTCCTACGAGCAGTACTTC.

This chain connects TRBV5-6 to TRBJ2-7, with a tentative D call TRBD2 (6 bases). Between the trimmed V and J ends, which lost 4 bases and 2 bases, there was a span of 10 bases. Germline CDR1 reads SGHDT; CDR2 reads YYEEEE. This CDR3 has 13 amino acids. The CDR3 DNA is TGTGCCAGCAGCCACCCGGGAGCCTACGAGCAGTACTTC. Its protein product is CASSHPGAYEQYF.

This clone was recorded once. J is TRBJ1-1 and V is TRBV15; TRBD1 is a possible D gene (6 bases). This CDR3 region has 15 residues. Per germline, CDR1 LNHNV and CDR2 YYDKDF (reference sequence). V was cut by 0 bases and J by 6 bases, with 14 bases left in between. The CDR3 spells CATSRDNGGQPEAFF. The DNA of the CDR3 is TGTGCCACCAGCAGAGATAATGGAGGACAGCCTGAAGCTTTCTTT.

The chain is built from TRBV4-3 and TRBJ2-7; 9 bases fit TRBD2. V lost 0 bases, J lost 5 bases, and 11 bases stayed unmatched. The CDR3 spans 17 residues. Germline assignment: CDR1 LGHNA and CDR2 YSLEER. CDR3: CASSQDSAGGPFNEQYF. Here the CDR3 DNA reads TGCGCCAGCAGCCAAGATTCCGCGGGGGGGCCTTTCAACGAGCAGTACTTC.

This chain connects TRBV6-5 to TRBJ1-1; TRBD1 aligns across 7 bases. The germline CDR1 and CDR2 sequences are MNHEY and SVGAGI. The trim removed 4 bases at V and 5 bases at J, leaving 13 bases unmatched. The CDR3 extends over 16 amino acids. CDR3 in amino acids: CASSSTPGQQGTEAFF. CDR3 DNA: TGTGCCAGCAGTTCAACCCCGGGACAGCAAGGAACTGAAGCTTTCTTT.

The CDR3 nucleotides are TGTGCCACCAGTAACCCGGACAGGGACGGGGAGCAGTACTTC. The encoded protein is CATSNPDRDGEQYF. The chain combines TRBV15 with TRBJ2-7, with 8 bases fitting TRBD1. The CDR3 is 14 residues long. CDR1 is LNHNV and CDR2 is YYDKDF in the germline V gene (reference sequence). V shed 6 bases, J shed 7 bases, and the junction held 11 bases outside the gene matches.

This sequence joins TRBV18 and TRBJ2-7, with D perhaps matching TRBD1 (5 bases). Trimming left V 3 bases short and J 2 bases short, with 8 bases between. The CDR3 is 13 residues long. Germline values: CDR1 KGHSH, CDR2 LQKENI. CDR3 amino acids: CASSPTETYEQYF. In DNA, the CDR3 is TGTGCCAGCTCACCGACAGAGACCTACGAGCAGTACTTC.

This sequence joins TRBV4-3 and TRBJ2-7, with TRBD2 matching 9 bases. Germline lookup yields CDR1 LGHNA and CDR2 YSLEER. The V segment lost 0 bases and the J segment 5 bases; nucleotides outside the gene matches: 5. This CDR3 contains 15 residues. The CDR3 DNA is TGCGCCAGCAGCCAAGAGGGGACTAGCAGCAACGAGCAGTACTTC. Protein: CASSQEGTSSNEQYF.

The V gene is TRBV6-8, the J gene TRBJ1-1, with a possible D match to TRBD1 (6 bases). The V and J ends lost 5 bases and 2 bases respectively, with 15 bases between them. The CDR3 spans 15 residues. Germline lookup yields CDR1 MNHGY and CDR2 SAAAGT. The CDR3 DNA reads TGTGCCAGCAGTCTAGGGGGTCCCCGCAACACTGAAGCTTTCTTT. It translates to CASSLGGPRNTEAFF.

CDR3 sequence: CASSLGTGVAGNTIYF. The DNA of the CDR3 is TGTGCCAGCAGCTTAGGGACAGGGGTGGCAGGAAACACCATATATTTT. The chain is built from TRBV11-2 and TRBJ1-3, with 9 nucleotides matching TRBD1. This CDR3 comprises 16 residues. V lost 1 base and J lost 4; bases outside the gene matches: 5. Germline V gene sequence: CDR1 SGHAT, CDR2 FQNNGV.